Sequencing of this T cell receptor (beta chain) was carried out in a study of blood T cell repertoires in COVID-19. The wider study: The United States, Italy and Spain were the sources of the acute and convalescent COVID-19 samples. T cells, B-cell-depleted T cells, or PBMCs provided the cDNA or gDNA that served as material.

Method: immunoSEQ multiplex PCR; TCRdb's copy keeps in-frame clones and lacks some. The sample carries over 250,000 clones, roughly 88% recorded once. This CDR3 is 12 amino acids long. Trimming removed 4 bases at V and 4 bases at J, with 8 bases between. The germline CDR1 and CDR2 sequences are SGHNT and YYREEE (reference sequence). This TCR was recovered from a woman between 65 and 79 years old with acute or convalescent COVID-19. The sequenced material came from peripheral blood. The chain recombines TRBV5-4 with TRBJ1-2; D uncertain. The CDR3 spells CASSHRPYGYTF. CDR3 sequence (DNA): TGTGCCAGCAGCCACAGACCCTATGGCTACACCTTC.